Listed below are T cell receptor beta chains from one sample, sequenced in a study of post-analysis software for immune sequencing data. One entry per CDR3 protein results from TCRdb running MiXCR on the PCR reads. The sample holds around 700,000 distinct CDR3 sequences; approximately 59% are singletons and the top ten take around 11%. Sequences were obtained from blood. The receptors come from a girl aged 2-10 years with multiple sclerosis. The CDR3 runs from the conserved cysteine through the conserved F or W. The D gene is left open where the match is weak. Not every row has a clone size; where given, it reads once, few, many or a size class.

CDR3 protein: CSATNPRDEQYF
CDR3 DNA: TGCAGTGCAACAAACCCTCGGGACGAGCAGTACTTC
clone size: .
J gene: TRBJ2-7
D gene: .
CDR3 length: 12
V gene: TRBV20-1

CDR3 protein: CASSLRRPQQYF
CDR3 DNA: TGTGCCAGCAGCTTAAGACGGCCACAGCAGTACTTC
clone size: .
J gene: TRBJ2-5
D gene: .
CDR3 length: 12
V gene: TRBV12-3/TRBV12-4

CDR3 protein: CASRQDGSEEAFF
CDR3 DNA: TGCGCCAGCAGGCAGGACGGTTCGGAGGAAGCTTTCTTT
clone size: .
J gene: TRBJ1-1
D gene: .
CDR3 length: 13
V gene: TRBV5-1

CDR3 protein: CSASFQGDEQFF
CDR3 DNA: TGCAGTGCTAGTTTCCAGGGAGATGAGCAGTTCTTC
clone size: .
J gene: TRBJ2-1
D gene: .
CDR3 length: 12
V gene: TRBV20-1

CDR3 protein: CASKQDYGYTF
CDR3 DNA: TGTGCCAGCAAACAAGACTATGGCTACACCTTC
clone size: few
J gene: TRBJ1-2
D gene: .
CDR3 length: 11
V gene: TRBV6-5

CDR3 protein: CASSLVPTLFSYNEQFF
CDR3 DNA: TGTGCCAGCAGCTTAGTCCCAACATTATTCTCCTACAATGAGCAGTTCTTC
clone size: .
J gene: TRBJ2-1
D gene: .
CDR3 length: 17
V gene: TRBV7-6

CDR3 protein: CASSLGDSSYEQYF
CDR3 DNA: TGCGCCAGCAGCTTGGGGGACAGCTCCTACGAGCAGTACTTC
clone size: many
J gene: TRBJ2-7
D gene: TRBD1
CDR3 length: 14
V gene: TRBV5-1

CDR3 protein: CSARANGPTDTQYF
CDR3 DNA: TGCAGTGCCCGGGCAAACGGGCCAACAGATACGCAGTATTTT
clone size: few
J gene: TRBJ2-3
D gene: .
CDR3 length: 14
V gene: TRBV29-1

CDR3 protein: CASSSGQVNQETQYF
CDR3 DNA: TGCGCCAGCAGCTCAGGACAGGTGAATCAAGAGACCCAGTACTTC
clone size: .
J gene: TRBJ2-5
D gene: TRBD1
CDR3 length: 15
V gene: TRBV5-1

CDR3 protein: CATSRDRSREDTQYF
CDR3 DNA: TGTGCCACCAGCAGAGACCGCAGCCGAGAAGATACGCAGTATTTT
clone size: .
J gene: TRBJ2-3
D gene: .
CDR3 length: 15
V gene: TRBV15

CDR3 protein: CASSIMSSGYNEQFF
CDR3 DNA: TGTGCCAGTAGTATCATGTCTAGCGGCTACAATGAGCAGTTCTTC
clone size: few
J gene: TRBJ2-1
D gene: TRBD2
CDR3 length: 15
V gene: TRBV19

CDR3 protein: CASSLAAPGQPGQPQHF
CDR3 DNA: TGTGCCAGCAGCTTAGCCGCCCCGGGACAACCGGGTCAGCCCCAGCATTTT
clone size: .
J gene: TRBJ1-5
D gene: .
CDR3 length: 17
V gene: TRBV7-6

CDR3 protein: CASTSYGDAGYTF
CDR3 DNA: TGTGCCAGCACCTCTTACGGGGACGCTGGCTACACCTTC
clone size: .
J gene: TRBJ1-2
D gene: .
CDR3 length: 13
V gene: TRBV7-2

CDR3 protein: CSARMRQNTEAFF
CDR3 DNA: TGCAGTGCTAGAATGCGTCAGAACACTGAAGCTTTCTTT
clone size: .
J gene: TRBJ1-1
D gene: .
CDR3 length: 13
V gene: TRBV20-1

CDR3 protein: CASTKTGGRNTEAFF
CDR3 DNA: TGTGCCAGCACTAAGACAGGGGGCAGGAATACTGAAGCTTTCTTT
clone size: .
J gene: TRBJ1-1
D gene: TRBD1
CDR3 length: 15
V gene: TRBV27

CDR3 protein: CASSGTPGTNEQFF
CDR3 DNA: TGTGCCAGCAGCGGCACCCCCGGGACTAATGAGCAGTTCTTC
clone size: .
J gene: TRBJ2-1
D gene: .
CDR3 length: 14
V gene: TRBV9

CDR3 protein: CSASTSGSFTDTQYF
CDR3 DNA: TGCAGTGCAAGTACTAGCGGGAGTTTTACAGATACGCAGTATTTT
clone size: .
J gene: TRBJ2-3
D gene: TRBD2
CDR3 length: 15
V gene: TRBV20-1

CDR3 protein: CASSRGQGYYEQYF
CDR3 DNA: TGTGCCAGCAGCAGAGGACAGGGATACTACGAGCAGTACTTC
clone size: .
J gene: TRBJ2-7
D gene: TRBD1
CDR3 length: 14
V gene: TRBV13

CDR3 protein: CASSGHRDEETKNIQYF
CDR3 DNA: TGTGCCAGCAGCGGACACAGGGACGAGGAGACCAAAAACATTCAGTACTTC
clone size: .
J gene: TRBJ2-4
D gene: .
CDR3 length: 17
V gene: TRBV7-9

CDR3 protein: CASSFPGLALHNEQFF
CDR3 DNA: TGTGCCAGCAGCTTCCCGGGACTAGCGCTCCACAATGAGCAGTTCTTC
clone size: .
J gene: TRBJ2-1
D gene: TRBD2
CDR3 length: 16
V gene: TRBV7-9

CDR3 protein: CASSLREVRGPGQPQHF
CDR3 DNA: TGTGCCAGCAGCTTGCGGGAAGTCAGGGGGCCGGGACAGCCCCAGCATTTT
clone size: .
J gene: TRBJ1-5
D gene: TRBD1
CDR3 length: 17
V gene: TRBV7-6

CDR3 protein: CARSQNPLAGSYEQYF
CDR3 DNA: TGTGCCCGCAGTCAAAATCCCCTAGCGGGATCCTACGAGCAGTACTTC
clone size: .
J gene: TRBJ2-7
D gene: TRBD2
CDR3 length: 16
V gene: TRBV7-9

CDR3 protein: CASSSRVLAVRGQETQYF
CDR3 DNA: TGTGCCAGCAGCTCCCGGGTCCTAGCGGTGCGAGGCCAAGAGACCCAGTACTTC
clone size: .
J gene: TRBJ2-5
D gene: TRBD2
CDR3 length: 18
V gene: TRBV11-2

CDR3 protein: CASSPPNGWAGNTEAFF
CDR3 DNA: TGTGCCAGCTCACCACCAAACGGCTGGGCGGGGAACACTGAAGCTTTCTTT
clone size: .
J gene: TRBJ1-1
D gene: .
CDR3 length: 17
V gene: TRBV18

CDR3 protein: CASSLEVPGLVSYEQFF
CDR3 DNA: TGCGCCAGCAGCTTAGAGGTCCCGGGACTAGTGAGTTATGAGCAGTTCTTC
clone size: .
J gene: TRBJ2-1
D gene: TRBD2
CDR3 length: 17
V gene: TRBV5-1